Below, 9 T cell receptor beta chains from the same sample are listed, as sequenced in a study of T cell repertoires in cytomegalovirus infection. Each CDR3 protein is one row after TCRdb ran MiXCR on the reads. In the table there are around 450,000 distinct CDR3 sequences, under 40% of which are singletons. Specimen: PBMCs. The receptors here all came from a human donor in good health (CMV status not recorded). Some clones in this sample may be carry-over from other donors' samples.

Comments on this clonotype: A read error may be the cause here, since a much bigger clone is one base away. Here the CDR3 omits its conserved ending phenylalanine or tryptophan, so a read error is the likely source. The chain carries TRBV7-2 and TRBJ1-3; a possible D gene is TRBD1 (6 bases). CDR3 length: 15 residues. Germline values: CDR1 SGHTA, CDR2 FQGNSA. V lost 5 bases and J 2 bases, leaving 13 bases between the germline ends. Written as DNA, the CDR3 is TGTGCCAGCAGCGTGACTTCAGGGGCTGGAAACACCATATATTGT. Protein sequence: CASSVTSGAGNTIYC.

Concerning this clonotype: A read error may explain this, as a much larger clone is one base away. The conserved final phenylalanine or tryptophan is absent from the CDR3, which likely points to a read error. The chain links TRBV12-3 or TRBV12-4 to TRBJ2-6; D is unclear. This CDR3 has 15 residues. V shed 7 bases and J shed 0 bases, with 10 bases lying between them. In nucleotides, the CDR3 is TGTGCCAGCACCCTGAAGAGCTCTGGGGCCAACGTCCTGACTTGC. It translates to CASTLKSSGANVLTC.

With respect to this clonotype: One junction end does not reproduce the germline sequence, and a read error may be involved. This chain links TRBV7-6 with TRBJ2-1; D is ambiguous. The CDR3 loop spans 15 amino acids. CDR1 SGHVS and CDR2 FNYEAQ come from the germline V gene. CDR3 sequence: CASSLDGNPYNEQFF. The CDR3 nucleotides read TGTGCTAGCAGCTTGGACGGAAACCCCTACAATGAGCAGTTCTTC.

This clonotype occurred a few times. This chain connects TRBV23-1 to TRBJ2-5, with TRBD2 identical over 9 bases. TRBV23-1 is designated an ORF whose function remains uncertain. This CDR3 contains 16 residues. After removal of 2 bases from V and 7 bases from J, the junction contained 11 bases not matched to a gene. The CDR3: CASSQGSSGVVLTQYF. CDR3 in DNA: TGCGCCAGCAGTCAAGGTTCTAGCGGGGTAGTGTTGACCCAGTACTTC.

The chain employs TRBV12-3 or TRBV12-4 and TRBJ1-1; the D gene is possibly TRBD1 (5 bases). CDR3 length equals 14 residues. Deletions cut 3 bases from V and 3 bases from J, with 11 bases between. Here the CDR3 DNA reads TGTGCCAGCAGTTTTGGGGGGGTGTACACTGAAGCTTTCTTT. This translates into CASSFGGVYTEAFF.

V is TRBV20-1 and J is TRBJ2-7; 11 bases agree with TRBD2. Per germline, CDR1 DFQATT and CDR2 SNEGSKA (reference sequence). CDR3 length: 15 amino acids. Trimming cost V 0 bases and J 4 bases; bases outside gene matches: 5. This CDR3 reads CSARDLAGGEYEQYF. In nucleotides, the CDR3 is TGCAGTGCTAGAGATCTAGCGGGGGGCGAGTACGAGCAGTACTTC.

This clonotype was picked up a small number of times. The chain employs TRBV6-2 or TRBV6-3 and TRBJ1-1; no clear D gene. Germline CDR1 reads MNHEY; CDR2 reads SVGEGT. The V end was cut by 2 bases, the J end by 5 bases, with 12 bases between. The CDR3 runs to 14 residues. CDR3 sequence reads: CASSYVGGRTEAFF. The DNA for the CDR3 is TGTGCCAGCAGTTACGTCGGAGGGAGGACTGAAGCTTTCTTT.

This clonotype was recorded at least ten times. V gene TRBV7-3 combines with J gene TRBJ2-1; TRBD2 matches at 8 bases. The ends lost 3 bases at V and 2 bases at J; junction bases unmatched: 9. CDR1 and CDR2 (germline): SGHTA, FQGTGA. The CDR3 has 17 residues. CDR3 region: CASSLAIGGGTYNEQFF. CDR3 nucleotides: TGTGCCAGCAGCTTGGCCATCGGGGGGGGCACCTACAATGAGCAGTTCTTC.

The chain joins TRBV7-2 to TRBJ1-3, with D possibly matching TRBD1 (5 bases). Germline CDR1 SGHTA, CDR2 FQGNSA. This CDR3 has 14 residues. V lost 5 bases and J lost 8, with 16 bases in between. DNA for the CDR3: TGTGCCAGCAGCGTACGACAGAGGGGATACACCATATATTTT. Residues: CASSVRQRGYTIYF.